These 21 T cell receptor beta chains originate from one sample sequenced in a study of T cell responses to AZD1222 COVID-19 vaccine. Assay used: immunoSEQ multiplex PCR; TCRdb lists only in-frame clones, some missing. The sample lists approximately 69,000 clones, around four fifths occurring once. The sample was peripheral blood, taken 28 days after the second AZD1222 dose. The source of these receptors is an adult who received the AZD1222 COVID-19 vaccine.

V and J are TRBV19 and TRBJ2-6, with 9 bases matching TRBD1. The CDR3 runs 20 residues. Germline CDR1 is LNHDA and CDR2 is SQIVND (reference sequence). J was trimmed by 0 bases and V by 3 bases; bases with no gene match: 12. Written as DNA, the CDR3 is TGTGCCAGTAGTATCCCAACCCGACAGGGGGTTAGCTCTGGGGCCAACGTCCTGACTTTC. Amino acid sequence: CASSIPTRQGVSSGANVLTF.

DNA of the CDR3: TGTGCCAGCAGCCAGGCGGGGGCTGGCCACAATGAGCAGTTCTTC. This codes for CASSQAGAGHNEQFF. The V call is TRBV3-1 (or the pseudogene TRBV3-2), the J call TRBJ2-1; D may be TRBD2 (7 bases). Between the trimmed V and J ends, which lost 3 bases and 5 bases, there was a span of 14 bases. The CDR3 runs to 15 residues. The germline CDR1 and CDR2 sequences are LGHDT and YNNKEL (reference sequence).

The V call is TRBV12-3 or TRBV12-4, the J call TRBJ2-7, with unresolved D. The CDR3 runs 13 residues. Trimming cost V 2 bases and J 3 bases, with 8 bases left between them. CDR3 sequence (DNA): TGTGCCAGCAGTTTAACGGCTTACTACGAGCAGTACTTC. It encodes CASSLTAYYEQYF.

The CDR3: CASSFDPQVEQFF. In DNA form, the CDR3 reads TGTGCCAGCAGTTTTGACCCGCAAGTGGAGCAGTTCTTC. This sequence joins TRBV12-3 or TRBV12-4 and TRBJ2-1; D uncertain. Trimming took off 3 bases at V and 10 bases at J, with 13 bases between the two ends. The CDR3 covers 13 residues.

The chain links TRBV21-1 to TRBJ2-7; the table names TRBD1, a call not compared with the DNA. TRBV21-1 is termed a pseudogene. This CDR3 is 16 amino acids long. CDR3 bases: TGTGCCAGCAGCAAAGCGGGCGGGACAGGGGGCTACGAGCAGTACTTC. It encodes CASSKAGGTGGYEQYF.

The rearrangement uses TRBV2 and TRBJ1-5; tentatively, D is TRBD1 (6 bases). The ends were cut back, 11 bases at V and 2 bases at J, with 10 bases in the middle. CDR1 is SNHLY, CDR2 FYNNEI, per germline. This CDR3 is built from 12 residues. The CDR3 DNA is TGTGCCTCGGGACACCGCAATCAGCCCCAGCATTTT. Residues: CASGHRNQPQHF.

This rearrangement joins TRBV11-2 to TRBJ2-5, with 8 bases fitting TRBD1. The trim removed 6 bases at V and 4 bases at J, leaving 10 bases unmatched. This CDR3 has 15 amino acids. Germline V gene data show CDR1 as SGHAT and CDR2 as FQNNGV. Written as DNA, the CDR3 is TGTGCCAGCAGACAACCCACAGGGGGAGGAGAGACCCAGTACTTC. Protein: CASRQPTGGGETQYF. The entire variable domain, with the rest obtained from reference TRBV11-2 and TRBJ2-5, is as follows: EAGVAQSPRYKIIEKRQSVAFWCNPISGHATLYWYQQILGQGPKLLIQFQNNGVVDDSQLPKDRFSAERLKGVDSTLKIQPAKLEDSAVYLCASRQPTGGGETQYFGPGTRLLVL.

The rearrangement links TRBV11-2 to TRBJ2-1; the D is unclear. The germline V gene encodes CDR1 SGHAT and CDR2 FQNNGV. Trimming removed 3 bases from V and 4 bases from J, with 10 bases in between. This CDR3 comprises 14 residues. The CDR3 region has the DNA TGTGCCAGCAGCTTCCTGGACGGTTACAATGAGCAGTTCTTC. Its translation: CASSFLDGYNEQFF.

The chain has TRBV4-1 and TRBJ2-2; D possibly corresponds to TRBD2 (5 bases). Trimming shortened V by 0 bases and J by 0 bases, and 11 bases separated the two germline ends. The CDR3 length is 17 residues. Germline loops: CDR1 MGHRA, CDR2 YSYEKL. CDR3 coding DNA: TGCGCCAGCAGCCAAGAACCCCTAGCTGCGAACACCGGGGAGCTGTTTTTT. Amino acid sequence: CASSQEPLAANTGELFF.

This clone came up once. The chain has TRBV19 and TRBJ1-3, with 8 bases matching TRBD1. Germline V gene lookup returns CDR1 LNHDA and CDR2 SQIVND (reference sequence). The V segment lost 6 bases and the J segment 4 bases; nucleotides outside the gene matches: 8. The CDR3 covers 15 residues. The CDR3, as DNA: TGTGCCAGTAGAGATCAGGGGGCATTCGGAAACACCATATATTTT. Encoded protein: CASRDQGAFGNTIYF.

The J gene is TRBJ2-7, the V gene TRBV5-1; maybe TRBD1 (5 bases). V was cut by 0 bases and J by 2 bases, with 9 bases left in between. Germline lookup yields CDR1 SGHRS and CDR2 YFSETQ. The CDR3 consists of 14 residues. CDR3: CASSLGAGTYEQYF. The CDR3 coding sequence is TGCGCCAGCAGCTTGGGGGCAGGGACCTACGAGCAGTACTTC.

This clone has just one count. The gene calls are TRBV12-3 or TRBV12-4 and TRBJ1-4; D gene uncertain. V lost 7 bases, J lost 7 bases, and 7 bases lay in between. The CDR3 covers 11 residues. As DNA, the CDR3 is TGTGCCAGCACCCCGCGTGAAAAACTGTTTTTT. Amino acid sequence: CASTPREKLFF.

V gene TRBV9 combines with J gene TRBJ1-2; maybe TRBD1 (6 bases). Germline-derived CDR1 and CDR2 are SGDLS and YYNGEE. This CDR3 spans 13 amino acids. Trimming shortened V by 6 bases and J by 9 bases, and 18 bases separated the two germline ends. The CDR3 loop reads CASNRGGRVSYTF. As DNA, the CDR3 is TGTGCCAGCAACCGTGGGGGGCGCGTTAGCTACACCTTC.

V usage is TRBV18 and J usage is TRBJ2-7; tentatively, D is TRBD2 (6 bases). This CDR3 has 15 amino acids. Germline V CDR1 and CDR2: KGHSH, LQKENI. Trimming took off 0 bases at V and 5 bases at J, with 14 bases between the two ends. CDR3 in amino acids: CASSPPNGGRDEQYF. CDR3 coding DNA: TGTGCCAGCTCACCACCGAACGGGGGTAGGGACGAGCAGTACTTC. Full variable domain (missing parts from reference TRBV18 and TRBJ2-7): NAGVMQNPRHLVRRRGQEARLRCSPMKGHSHVYWYRQLPEEGLKFMVYLQKENIIDESGMPKERFSAEFPKEGPSILRIQQVVRGDSAAYFCASSPPNGGRDEQYFGPGTRLTVT.

This clone was detected only a few times. V is TRBV14 and J is TRBJ2-7, with D perhaps TRBD1 (5 bases). From germline, CDR1 is SGHDN and CDR2 FVKESK. The CDR3 totals 14 residues. V gave up 1 base and J gave up 7 bases, with 14 bases separating them. The CDR3 region has the DNA TGTGCCAGCAGCCAAGGTCTCAGGGCTCGGGAGCAGTACTTC. It yields the protein CASSQGLRAREQYF.

The gene calls are TRBV29-1 and TRBJ2-1, with 14 bases aligning to TRBD2. The CDR3 spans 17 residues. J was trimmed by 7 bases and V by 1 base; bases with no gene match: 9. Per the germline V gene, CDR1 is SQVTM and CDR2 is ANQGSEA. CDR3 region: CSVEAGTSGRVVNEQFF. In DNA form, the CDR3 reads TGCAGCGTTGAAGCGGGGACTAGCGGGAGAGTTGTTAATGAGCAGTTCTTC.

The chain uses TRBV19 and TRBJ1-3; 7 nucleotides align to TRBD1. The germline CDR1 and CDR2 sequences are LNHDA and SQIVND (reference sequence). The CDR3 is made up of 18 amino acids. J was trimmed by 0 bases and V by 2 bases; bases with no gene match: 10. CDR3 sequence reads: CASSIRQGGLLSGNTIYF. DNA of the CDR3: TGTGCCAGTAGTATACGACAGGGTGGTCTTCTCTCTGGAAACACCATATATTTT.

The chain couples TRBV3-1 (or the pseudogene TRBV3-2) to TRBJ1-1; 8 nucleotides match TRBD1. Losses at the gene ends were 7 bases for V and 8 bases for J; bases not matched to a gene: 6. The CDR3 is made up of 12 amino acids. Germline V gene sequence: CDR1 LGHDT, CDR2 YNNKEL (reference sequence). The CDR3 DNA follows: TGTGCCAGCATCTCAGGGGGCGCGGAAGCTTTCTTT. Translation: CASISGGAEAFF.

By share of the sample, this clone is medium-sized. This chain joins TRBV10-1 and TRBJ2-7, with 8 bases matching TRBD1. The CDR3 sequence is 14 residues long. The V segment lost 0 bases and the J segment 5 bases; nucleotides outside the gene matches: 3. Germline V gives CDR1 WNHNN, CDR2 SYGVQD (reference sequence). CDR3 loop: CASSESWTGNEQYF. The CDR3 bases are TGCGCCAGCAGTGAGTCATGGACAGGGAACGAGCAGTACTTC.

The gene calls are TRBV2 and TRBJ2-7; 8 bases align to TRBD2. This CDR3 has 14 residues. From germline, CDR1 is SNHLY and CDR2 FYNNEI. V lost 6 bases, J lost 0 bases, and 4 bases stayed unmatched. The CDR3 region has the DNA TGTGCCAGCAGCGGACTAGCCTCCTCCTACGAGCAGTACTTC. Protein: CASSGLASSYEQYF.

The chain joins TRBV6-4 to TRBJ1-1; possibly TRBD1 for D (5 bases). Trimming shortened V by 6 bases and J by 0 bases, and 11 bases separated the two germline ends. Germline CDR1 MRHNA, CDR2 SNTAGT. The CDR3 extends over 14 amino acids. The CDR3 loop is CASRVQGVNTEAFF. The CDR3 nucleotides read TGTGCCAGCAGGGTACAAGGGGTGAACACTGAAGCTTTCTTT.